The 32 T cell receptor beta chains in this list originate from one sample, sequenced in a study of T-cell reconstitution after alpha-beta-depleted transplantation in children. Unique molecular identifiers tagged the TCRbeta library. MiXCR, applied by TCRdb to the PCR reads, yields one record per CDR3 protein. The data show around 230,000 distinct CDR3 sequences, about 15% seen once. Source: PBMCs, mostly from graft donor cells, taken 360 days after TCRalphabeta/CD19-depleted stem cell transplant. The source is a male patient aged 2 to 10 who had a stem cell transplant for acute lymphoblastic leukemia, so the T cells may come from the graft donor.

This rearrangement joins TRBV10-3 to TRBJ2-7; 8 nucleotides agree with TRBD1. The germline V gene has CDR1 ENHRY and CDR2 SYGVKD. CDR3 length equals 13 residues. The junction had 10 bases not matched to a gene; V was cut back by 9 bases and J by 6 bases. CDR3 nucleotides: TGTGCCATTTTAGCCTCTACAGGGGGCGAGCAGTACTTC. Translation gives CAILASTGGEQYF.

The rearrangement uses TRBV20-1 and TRBJ2-1, with a weak D call TRBD1 (6 bases). CDR1 is DFQATT, CDR2 SNEGSKA, per germline (reference sequence). V lost 0 bases and J 4 bases, leaving 28 bases between the germline ends. This CDR3 comprises 20 residues. CDR3 protein: CSARDLLAATTGLTYNEQFF. The DNA of the CDR3 is TGCAGTGCTAGAGATCTCCTCGCTGCTACGACAGGCCTTACTTACAATGAGCAGTTCTTC.

This clonotype was picked up a small number of times. The chain links TRBV27 to TRBJ1-5; unclear D gene. Trimming took 0 bases from V and 2 from J, leaving 8 bases between them. In germline, CDR1 is MNHEY, CDR2 SMNVEV (reference sequence). The CDR3 is made up of 15 amino acids. The CDR3 nucleotides are TGTGCCAGCAGTTTATCAGGCTCGCGCAATCAGCCCCAGCATTTT. It is translated as CASSLSGSRNQPQHF.

The rearrangement links TRBV4-3 to TRBJ2-7, with TRBD2 matching 11 bases. CDR1 is LGHNA and CDR2 is YSLEER in the germline V gene. Trimming at V came to 1 base and at J to 5 bases, leaving 4 bases not matched to a gene. The CDR3 contains 15 residues. In nucleotides, the CDR3 is TGCGCCAGCAGCCAAGGACTAGCGGGGTCGAACGAGCAGTACTTC. It is translated as CASSQGLAGSNEQYF.

The gene calls are TRBV28 and TRBJ2-5; no clear D. V lost 3 bases and J lost 5, with 16 bases in between. Germline V lookup: CDR1 MDHEN, CDR2 SYDVKM. This CDR3 region has 15 residues. The CDR3 region is CASSFGGAARETQYF. The CDR3 nucleotides are TGTGCCAGCAGTTTCGGTGGTGCCGCTAGGGAGACCCAGTACTTC.

There are a few counts of this clonotype. This chain joins TRBV20-1 and TRBJ1-2; no definite D call. Germline V lookup: CDR1 DFQATT, CDR2 SNEGSKA (reference sequence). This CDR3 spans 13 amino acids. Trimming left V 2 bases short and J 6 bases short, with 13 bases between. CDR3 region: CSARPPEIHGYTF. For the CDR3, the DNA is TGCAGTGCTAGACCGCCGGAGATCCATGGCTACACCTTC.

In regard to this clonotype: A read error may account for a junction end that differs from germline. The CDR3: CASSPDGGASRF. The CDR3 DNA sequence: TGTGCCAGCTCACCAGATGGCGGGGCGTCGAGGTTC. The J gene is TRBJ2-7, the V gene TRBV18; maybe TRBD2 (6 bases). The CDR3 runs to 12 residues. Germline CDR1 reads KGHSH; CDR2 reads LQKENI.

The V and J genes are TRBV7-7 and TRBJ2-1, with 7 bases lining up with TRBD2. The trim removed 8 bases at V and 4 bases at J, leaving 5 bases unmatched. The CDR3 is made up of 13 amino acids. Germline CDR1 SSHAT, CDR2 FNYEAQ (reference sequence). The CDR3 here is CASQPAGYNEQFF. DNA of the CDR3: TGTGCCAGCCAGCCAGCGGGGTACAATGAGCAGTTCTTC.

This clonotype has just a few counts. The chain recombines TRBV10-1 with TRBJ2-1, with D unresolved. The V gene's germline CDR1 is WNHNN and CDR2 SYGVQD (reference sequence). The CDR3 loop spans 13 amino acids. V lost 3 bases, J lost 5 bases, and 8 bases lay in between. Here the CDR3 reads CASSDGQDNEQFF. The CDR3 DNA sequence: TGCGCCAGCAGTGATGGCCAGGACAATGAGCAGTTCTTC.

This chain links TRBV5-1 with TRBJ2-3; D might be TRBD1 (6 bases). Trimming took off 6 bases at V and 4 bases at J, with 15 bases between the two ends. CDR3 length equals 14 residues. Germline V lookup: CDR1 SGHRS, CDR2 YFSETQ. The CDR3 sequence is CASKELTGPDTQYF. For the CDR3, the DNA is TGCGCCAGCAAGGAGCTGACAGGCCCAGATACGCAGTATTTT.

This clonotype was observed at least ten times. This chain connects TRBV20-1 to TRBJ1-1, with D possibly matching TRBD1 (5 bases). Trimming removed 4 bases at V and 8 bases at J, with 14 bases between. CDR1 is DFQATT and CDR2 is SNEGSKA in the germline V gene (reference sequence). CDR3 length: 12 amino acids. The CDR3 spells CSAKGAWGEAFF. CDR3 nucleotide sequence: TGCAGTGCTAAAGGGGCCTGGGGGGAAGCTTTCTTT.

V gene TRBV20-1 combines with J gene TRBJ2-5; 7 nucleotides line up with TRBD2. The germline V gene encodes CDR1 DFQATT and CDR2 SNEGSKA (reference sequence). CDR3 length: 14 residues. Germline trimming cut 5 bases from V and 4 bases from J; bases unmatched to any gene: 10. The DNA for the CDR3 is TGCAGTGCTGCCGGAGGACTAGTTGGAGAGACCCAGTACTTC. Amino acid sequence: CSAAGGLVGETQYF.

This clonotype was seen more than once but under ten times. The J gene is TRBJ1-6, the V gene TRBV11-2, with a weak D call TRBD1 (6 bases). The CDR3 has 15 amino acids. The germline CDR1 and CDR2 sequences are SGHAT and FQNNGV. The V and J ends lost 5 bases and 9 bases respectively, with 17 bases between them. For the CDR3, the DNA is TGTGCCAGCAGCCCTATAGGGGGGATTGGTTCACCCCTCCACTTT. Protein: CASSPIGGIGSPLHF.

The sample holds a few counts of this clonotype. This CDR3 reads CASSLEARFLGYTF. CDR3 DNA sequence: TGTGCCAGCAGCTTAGAGGCCCGATTTCTTGGCTACACCTTC. This chain joins TRBV7-9 and TRBJ1-2; D gene ambiguous. This CDR3 is built from 14 residues. CDR1 is SEHNR, CDR2 FQNEAQ, per germline (reference sequence). Trimming took 1 base from V and 7 from J, leaving 13 bases between them.

This clonotype has a handful of counts. V usage is TRBV9 and J usage is TRBJ2-7; D gene unclear. V was pared by 4 bases and J by 3 bases, with 14 bases between. CDR1 and CDR2 from the germline V gene are SGDLS and YYNGEE. The CDR3 runs to 14 residues. The CDR3, as DNA: TGTGCCAGCAGCCCTCGTCCGGCAGTCTACGAGCAGTACTTC. Translation: CASSPRPAVYEQYF.

The gene calls are TRBV4-2 and TRBJ2-6, with unresolved D. Germline V CDR1 and CDR2: LGHNA, YNFKEQ. With 1 base removed from V and 0 bases from J, the gap between germline ends came to 13 bases. CDR3 length: 18 amino acids. In DNA, the CDR3 is TGTGCCAGCAGCCAAGTGCCCCGTTGGGTCTCTGGGGCCAACGTCCTGACTTTC. As protein: CASSQVPRWVSGANVLTF.

This clonotype was recorded a few times. V is TRBV12-3 or TRBV12-4 and J is TRBJ2-7, with a possible D match to TRBD1 (6 bases). CDR3 size: 14 residues. The ends were cut back, 2 bases at V and 4 bases at J, with 12 bases in the middle. The CDR3 DNA reads as TGTGCCAGCAGTTTAATGGGACAACCTTACGAGCAGTACTTC. Protein: CASSLMGQPYEQYF.

In this sample, this clonotype turned up a few times. The V call is TRBV12-3 or TRBV12-4, the J call TRBJ1-3; D gene unclear. The length of the CDR3 is 12 residues. With 6 bases removed from V and 4 bases from J, the gap between germline ends came to 7 bases. In nucleotides, the CDR3 is TGTGCCAGCAGGCGGGGAGGAAACACCATATATTTT. Translated, it gives CASRRGGNTIYF.

This clonotype has a handful of counts. The CDR3 DNA sequence: TGTGCCAGCAGGGTGGACAGGTTTTCTTCACCCCTCCACTTT. Its protein is CASRVDRFSSPLHF. The chain recombines TRBV12-3 or TRBV12-4 with TRBJ1-6, with TRBD1 matching over 7 bases. J gave up 9 bases and V 6 bases, and 8 bases lay outside the gene matches. The CDR3 totals 14 residues.

This clonotype occurred a few times. V is TRBV4-2 and J is TRBJ2-7; no clear D. V lost 0 bases and J lost 4, with 7 bases in between. Germline V gives CDR1 LGHNA, CDR2 YNFKEQ. There are 13 residues in the CDR3. CDR3 DNA: TGTGCCAGCAGCCAAGAACCGACTTACGAGCAGTACTTC. Translated: CASSQEPTYEQYF.

In its sample, this clonotype was seen many times. The chain couples TRBV10-3 to TRBJ2-7, with D uncertain. The CDR3 length is 13 residues. V lost 8 bases and J lost 0, with 11 bases in between. From germline, CDR1 is ENHRY and CDR2 SYGVKD. The CDR3 nucleotides are TGTGCCATCGGGAACGGGCTCTCCTACGAGCAGTACTTC. It translates to CAIGNGLSYEQYF.

The chain is built from TRBV7-8 and TRBJ2-1; tentative D call: TRBD1 (6 bases). The CDR3 has 16 residues. The V gene's germline CDR1 is SGHVS and CDR2 FQNEAQ. The ends were cut back, 5 bases at V and 6 bases at J, with 20 bases in the middle. In nucleotides, the CDR3 is TGTGCCAGCAGCCGAAACAGGGACCTTTCAGGCAATGAGCAGTTCTTC. Amino acid sequence: CASSRNRDLSGNEQFF.

This rearrangement joins TRBV19 to TRBJ2-3, with TRBD2 matching 8 bases. CDR3 size: 16 residues. V dropped 4 bases and J dropped 4; count of bases not matched to a gene: 10. CDR1 LNHDA and CDR2 SQIVND come from the germline V gene (reference sequence). CDR3 bases: TGTGCCAGTAGTAGTCGGGCGGGGGGCTGGGCAGATACGCAGTATTTT. This gives the protein CASSSRAGGWADTQYF.

V gene TRBV5-6 combines with J gene TRBJ2-1, with D perhaps matching TRBD2 (5 bases). CDR3 size: 14 residues. V dropped 0 bases and J dropped 6 bases, with 10 bases sitting between them. Per germline, CDR1 SGHDT and CDR2 YYEEEE. CDR3 nucleotide sequence: TGTGCCAGCAGCTTGGATACTGGAGGCAATGAGCAGTTCTTC. Amino acid sequence: CASSLDTGGNEQFF.

This clonotype was detected once. This may stem from a read error, because a much larger clone lies one nucleotide away. V is TRBV25-1 and J is TRBJ2-1, with 7 bases that match TRBD2. The CDR3 runs 15 residues. Losses at the gene ends were 4 bases for V and 8 bases for J; bases not matched to a gene: 11. Germline CDR1 reads MGHDK; CDR2 reads SYGVNS. For the CDR3, the DNA is TGTGCCAGCAGTGCTTTTACTAGCGCGGGCGATGAGCAGTTCTTC. This translates into CASSAFTSAGDEQFF.

Ten or more counts support this clonotype. J is TRBJ2-7 and V is TRBV11-2, with D perhaps given as TRBD1 or TRBD2 (5 bases each). This CDR3 spans 14 amino acids. The germline V and J ends were trimmed by 6 bases and 2 bases, with 14 bases remaining between them. Germline V gene sequence: CDR1 SGHAT, CDR2 FQNNGV. CDR3 loop: CASRMGTAAYEQYF. In DNA, the CDR3 is TGTGCCAGCAGGATGGGGACGGCGGCCTACGAGCAGTACTTC.

In this sample, this clonotype turned up a few times. This chain joins TRBV13 and TRBJ2-3; no reliable D call. Germline V gene data show CDR1 as PRHDT and CDR2 as FYEKMQ (reference sequence). The CDR3 runs to 16 residues. V was clipped by 3 bases and J by 4 bases, with 17 bases between them. The CDR3 sequence is CASSFKGHPGADTQYF. The CDR3, as DNA: TGTGCCAGCAGCTTTAAGGGCCATCCAGGAGCAGATACGCAGTATTTT.

The table lists this clonotype with a few counts. V usage is TRBV4-3 and J usage is TRBJ2-1, with 7 bases fitting TRBD2. This CDR3 has 16 amino acids. V lost 0 bases and J lost 8; bases outside the gene matches: 10. The germline CDR1 and CDR2 sequences are LGHNA and YSLEER. This chain's CDR3 is CASSQEVGGPKDEQFF. The DNA of the CDR3 is TGCGCCAGCAGCCAAGAGGTGGGAGGGCCGAAAGATGAGCAGTTCTTC.

In its sample, this clonotype was seen a few times. The chain couples TRBV24-1 to TRBJ2-7; no clear D gene. Germline CDR1 and CDR2: KGHDR and SFDVKD. The CDR3 totals 12 residues. The CDR3 loop is CAIGRSSYEQYF. CDR3 nucleotide sequence: TGTGCGATAGGCCGGAGCTCCTACGAGCAGTACTTC.

This clonotype came up many times. The CDR3 DNA sequence: TGTGCCATCAAAGGTGAGGCATCTCCCTACAATGAGCAGTTCTTC. Its translation is CAIKGEASPYNEQFF. This rearrangement joins TRBV10-3 to TRBJ2-1; D gene unclear. CDR1 ENHRY and CDR2 SYGVKD come from the germline V gene. The ends were cut back, 7 bases at V and 2 bases at J, with 15 bases in the middle. This CDR3 has 15 residues.

This sequence joins TRBV5-5 and TRBJ1-5; the D is unclear. The CDR3 is 15 residues long. V was trimmed by 1 base and J by 5 bases, leaving 13 bases between them. Germline loops: CDR1 SGHKS, CDR2 YYEKEE (reference sequence). CDR3 DNA: TGTGCCAGCAGCTTGTGGGCCGGGTACGATCAGCCCCAGCATTTT. Its translation: CASSLWAGYDQPQHF. The complete variable domain, with remaining parts taken from reference TRBV5-5 and TRBJ1-5, reads DAGVTQSPTHLIKTRGQQVTLRCSPISGHKSVSWYQQVLGQGPQFIFQYYEKEERGRGNFPDRFSARQFPNYSSELNVNALLLGDSALYLCASSLWAGYDQPQHFGDGTRLSIL.

This clonotype was seen more than once but under ten times. The CDR3 here is CASSGGANEKLFF. The CDR3, as DNA: TGTGCCAGCTCTGGCGGGGCTAATGAAAAACTGTTTTTT. The chain carries TRBV28 and TRBJ1-4; D is unresolved. CDR1 is MDHEN, CDR2 SYDVKM, per germline. This CDR3 comprises 13 residues. V was trimmed by 8 bases and J by 3 bases, leaving 10 bases between them.